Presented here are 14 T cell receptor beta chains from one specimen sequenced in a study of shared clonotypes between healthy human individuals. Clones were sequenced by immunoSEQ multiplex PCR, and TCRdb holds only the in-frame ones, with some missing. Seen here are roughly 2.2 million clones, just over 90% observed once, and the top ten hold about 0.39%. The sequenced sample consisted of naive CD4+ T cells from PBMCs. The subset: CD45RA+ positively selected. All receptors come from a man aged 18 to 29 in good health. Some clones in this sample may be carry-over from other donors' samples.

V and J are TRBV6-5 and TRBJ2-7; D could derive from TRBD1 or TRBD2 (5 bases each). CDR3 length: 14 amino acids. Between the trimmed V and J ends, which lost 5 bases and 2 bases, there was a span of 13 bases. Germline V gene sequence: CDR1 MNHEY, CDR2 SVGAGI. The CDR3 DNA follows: TGTGCCAGCAGTAGGGACGGCAAAGCCTACGAGCAGTACTTC. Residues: CASSRDGKAYEQYF.

CDR3 loop: CASRTGTTNYEQYF. DNA for the CDR3: TGTGCCAGTAGGACCGGGACAACCAACTACGAGCAGTACTTC. The V call is TRBV6-5, the J call TRBJ2-5; D may be TRBD1 (6 bases). The tail of the sequence fits TRBJ2-7 better, so the J call may be wrong. Looked up from germline, CDR1 is MNHEY and CDR2 is SVGAGI. The CDR3 covers 14 residues.

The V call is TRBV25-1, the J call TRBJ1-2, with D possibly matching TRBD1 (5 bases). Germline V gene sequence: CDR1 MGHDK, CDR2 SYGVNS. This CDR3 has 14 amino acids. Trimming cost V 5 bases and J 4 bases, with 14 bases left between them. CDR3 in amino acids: CASSREGKGYGYTF. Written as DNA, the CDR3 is TGTGCCAGCAGTCGGGAGGGGAAGGGCTATGGCTACACCTTC.

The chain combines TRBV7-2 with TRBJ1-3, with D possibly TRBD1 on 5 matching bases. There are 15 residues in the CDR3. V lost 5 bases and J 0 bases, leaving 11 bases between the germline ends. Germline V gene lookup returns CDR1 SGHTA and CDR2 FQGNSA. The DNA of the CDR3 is TGTGCCAGCAGCACACAGGCCTACTCTGGAAACACCATATATTTT. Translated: CASSTQAYSGNTIYF. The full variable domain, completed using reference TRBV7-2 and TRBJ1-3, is GAGVSQSPSNKVTEKGKDVELRCDPISGHTALYWYRQSLGQGLEFLIYFQGNSAPDKSGLPSDRFSAERTGGSVSTLTIQRTQQEDSAVYLCASSTQAYSGNTIYFGEGSWLTVV.

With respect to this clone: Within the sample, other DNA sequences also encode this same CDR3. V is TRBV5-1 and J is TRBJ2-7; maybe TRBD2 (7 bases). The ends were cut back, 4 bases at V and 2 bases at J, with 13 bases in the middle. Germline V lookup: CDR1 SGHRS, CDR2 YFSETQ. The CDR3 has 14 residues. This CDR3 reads CASSHEGGPYEQYF. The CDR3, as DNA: TGCGCCAGCAGCCACGAGGGGGGGCCCTACGAGCAGTACTTC.

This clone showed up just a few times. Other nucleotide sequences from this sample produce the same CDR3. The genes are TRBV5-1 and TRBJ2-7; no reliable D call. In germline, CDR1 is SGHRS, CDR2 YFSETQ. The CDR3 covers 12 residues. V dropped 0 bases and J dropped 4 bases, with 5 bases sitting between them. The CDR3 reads CASSLEGYEQYF. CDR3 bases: TGCGCCAGCAGCTTGGAGGGTTACGAGCAGTACTTC. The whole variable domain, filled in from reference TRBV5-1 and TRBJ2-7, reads KAGVTQTPRYLIKTRGQQVTLSCSPISGHRSVSWYQQTPGQGLQFLFEYFSETQRNKGNFPGRFSGRQFSNSRSEMNVSTLELGDSALYLCASSLEGYEQYFGPGTRLTVT.

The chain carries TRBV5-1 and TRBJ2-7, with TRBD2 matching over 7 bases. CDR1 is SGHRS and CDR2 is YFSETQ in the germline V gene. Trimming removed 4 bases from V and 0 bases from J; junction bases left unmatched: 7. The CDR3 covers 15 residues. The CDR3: CASSRDGGSSYEQYF. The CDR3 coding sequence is TGCGCCAGCAGCCGCGACGGGGGGAGCTCCTACGAGCAGTACTTC.

The CDR3 DNA reads as TGCGCCAGCAGCCTACAAGAGGGGGCGGCTAGCACAGATACGCAGTATTTT. Translation: CASSLQEGAASTDTQYF. The chain uses TRBV4-1 and TRBJ2-3; TRBD1 aligns across 7 bases. This CDR3 region has 17 residues. V lost 4 bases, J lost 0 bases, and 10 bases stayed unmatched. Germline CDR1 and CDR2: MGHRA and YSYEKL.

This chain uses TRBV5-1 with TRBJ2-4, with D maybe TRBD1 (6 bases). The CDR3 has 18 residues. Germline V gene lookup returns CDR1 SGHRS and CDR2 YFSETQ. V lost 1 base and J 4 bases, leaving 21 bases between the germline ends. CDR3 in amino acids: CASSLTVRQDSEKNIQYF. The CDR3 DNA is TGCGCCAGCAGCTTGACCGTCCGCCAGGACAGCGAAAAAAACATTCAGTACTTC.

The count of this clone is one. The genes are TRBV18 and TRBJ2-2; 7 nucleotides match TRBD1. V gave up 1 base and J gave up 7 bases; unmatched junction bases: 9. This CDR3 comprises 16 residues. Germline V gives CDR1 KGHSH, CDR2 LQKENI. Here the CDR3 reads CASSPLQQGNGGELFF. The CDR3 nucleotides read TGTGCCAGCTCACCACTTCAACAGGGGAATGGCGGGGAGCTGTTTTTT.

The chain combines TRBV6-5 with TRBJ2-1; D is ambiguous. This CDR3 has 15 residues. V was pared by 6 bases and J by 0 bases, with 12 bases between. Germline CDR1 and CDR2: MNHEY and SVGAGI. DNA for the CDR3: TGTGCCAGCAGACCAGCTAGGATCTCCTACAATGAGCAGTTCTTC. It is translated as CASRPARISYNEQFF.

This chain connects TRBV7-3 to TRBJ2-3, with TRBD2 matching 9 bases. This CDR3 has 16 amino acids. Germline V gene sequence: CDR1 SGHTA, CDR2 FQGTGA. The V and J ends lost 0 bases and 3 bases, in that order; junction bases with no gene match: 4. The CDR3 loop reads CASSLTSLAGTDTQYF. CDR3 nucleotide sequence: TGTGCCAGCAGCTTAACTTCCCTAGCGGGAACAGATACGCAGTATTTT.

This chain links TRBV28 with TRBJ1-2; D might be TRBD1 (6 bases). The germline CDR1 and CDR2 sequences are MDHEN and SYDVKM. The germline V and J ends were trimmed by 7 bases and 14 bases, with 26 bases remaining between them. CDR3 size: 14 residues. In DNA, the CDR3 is TGTGCCAGCAACGGAGGACAGACACCCCCTGCTAGGACCTTC. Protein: CASNGGQTPPARTF.

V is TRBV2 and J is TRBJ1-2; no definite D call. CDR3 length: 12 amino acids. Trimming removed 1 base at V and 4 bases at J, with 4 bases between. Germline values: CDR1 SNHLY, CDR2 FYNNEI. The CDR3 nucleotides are TGTGCCAGCAGTGAAGGGCTCTATGGCTACACCTTC. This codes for CASSEGLYGYTF.